The present TCR beta chain was sequenced within a study of CD8 T cells in Susac syndrome. Study as a whole: When blood was drawn, patients with Susac syndrome were on intravenous immunoglobulin alone, on corticosteroids, or therapy-naive.

Overall study findings and caveats: No clonal expansion appeared among CD4+ T cells in Susac patients.

This CDR3 has 10 amino acids. Looked up from germline, CDR1 is WSHSY and CDR2 is SAAADI. V was trimmed by 10 bases and J by 10 bases, leaving 8 bases between them. Turning to this clonotype: The antigen remains undetermined.

TEMRA cells were enriched by FACS, while CD8+ and CD4+ T cells were obtained through a negative isolation that was performed magnetically. RNA, at roughly 0.5 to 1 ug, was reverse transcribed with random hexamers. TCRdb re-called the immunoSEQ multiplex PCR reads through MiXCR, storing one row per CDR3 protein. The sample has about 140,000 distinct CDR3 sequences, approximately 95% seen once. This receptor was identified in a human donor with Susac syndrome. The chain employs TRBV10-2 and TRBJ1-6; D not certain. Sequencing used CD4+ T cells from PBMCs. The CDR3 DNA reads as TGCGCCACCGGGGAATCACCCCTCCACTTT. Protein sequence: CATGESPLHF.